This TCR beta chain was found in a study of T cell responses to AZD1222 COVID-19 vaccine. General observations from the study: Of spike-specific TCRs, nearly half reportedly target regions left unmutated in variants. The study found vaccine-associated CD4 TCRs spanning spike, dominant at 160-218 and 743-854. Mostly white British, mostly female donors; authors suggested clonal diversity may be underestimated. Only a handful of AZD1222 recipients, more than 5 in all, had baseline seropositivity.

V gave up 5 bases and J gave up 0 bases, with 8 bases separating them. The CDR3 consists of 14 residues. CDR1 is SNHLY and CDR2 is FYNNEI in the germline V gene. Data came from immunoSEQ multiplex PCR; TCRdb stores just in-frame clones and leaves some out. The data show 120,000 or so clones, 91% seen once. Worth noting for this clone: What it binds is not known.

The chain is built from TRBV2 and TRBJ1-5; no clear D gene. The receptor comes from an adult in good health. Sample: peripheral blood, taken on day 0 of AZD1222 vaccination. The CDR3 region has the DNA TGTGCCAGCAGTAAGTTATATAGCAATCAGCCCCAGCATTTT. Its translation: CASSKLYSNQPQHF.